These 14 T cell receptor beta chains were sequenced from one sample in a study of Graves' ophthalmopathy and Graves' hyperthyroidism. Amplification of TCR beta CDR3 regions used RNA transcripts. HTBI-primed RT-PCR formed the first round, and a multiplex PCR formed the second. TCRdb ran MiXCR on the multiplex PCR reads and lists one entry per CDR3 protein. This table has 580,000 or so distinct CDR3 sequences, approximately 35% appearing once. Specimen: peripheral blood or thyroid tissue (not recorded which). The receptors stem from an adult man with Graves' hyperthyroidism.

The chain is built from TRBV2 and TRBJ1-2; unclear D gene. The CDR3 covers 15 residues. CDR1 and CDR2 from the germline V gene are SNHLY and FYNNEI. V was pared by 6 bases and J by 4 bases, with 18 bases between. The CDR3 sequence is CASSLSGIPPYGYTF. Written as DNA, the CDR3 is TGTGCCAGCAGCTTATCGGGGATCCCCCCCTATGGCTACACCTTC.

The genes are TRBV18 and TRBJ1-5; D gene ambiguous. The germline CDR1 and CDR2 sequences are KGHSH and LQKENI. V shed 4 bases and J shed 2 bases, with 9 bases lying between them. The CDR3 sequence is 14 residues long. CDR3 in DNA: TGTGCCAGCTCACGAGAGGACGGCAATCAGCCCCAGCATTTT. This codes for CASSREDGNQPQHF.

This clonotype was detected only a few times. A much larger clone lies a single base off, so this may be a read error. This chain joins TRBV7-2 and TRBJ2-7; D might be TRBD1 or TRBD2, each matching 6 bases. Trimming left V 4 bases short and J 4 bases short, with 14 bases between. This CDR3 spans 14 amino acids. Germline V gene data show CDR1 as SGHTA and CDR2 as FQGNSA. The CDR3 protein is CASSSHGGGYEQYF. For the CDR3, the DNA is TGTGCCAGCAGCTCACACGGGGGCGGGTACGAGCAGTACTTC. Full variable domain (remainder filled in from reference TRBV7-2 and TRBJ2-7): GAGVSQSPSNKVTEKGKDVELRCDPISGHTALYWYRQSLGQGLEFLIYFQGNSAPDKSGLPSDRFSAERTGGSVSTLTIQRTQQEDSAVYLCASSSHGGGYEQYFGPGTRLTVT.

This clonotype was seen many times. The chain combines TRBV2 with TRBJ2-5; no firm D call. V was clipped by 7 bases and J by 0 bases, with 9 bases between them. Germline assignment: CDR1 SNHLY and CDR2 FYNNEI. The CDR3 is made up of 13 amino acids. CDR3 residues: CASTRTYQETQYF. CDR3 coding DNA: TGTGCCAGCACCAGAACGTACCAAGAGACCCAGTACTTC.

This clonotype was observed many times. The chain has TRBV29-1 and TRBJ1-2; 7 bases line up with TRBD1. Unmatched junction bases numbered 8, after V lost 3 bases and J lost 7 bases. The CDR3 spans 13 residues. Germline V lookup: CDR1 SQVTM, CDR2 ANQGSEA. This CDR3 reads CSVDETGTGGYTF. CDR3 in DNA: TGCAGCGTTGACGAGACAGGGACGGGTGGCTACACCTTC. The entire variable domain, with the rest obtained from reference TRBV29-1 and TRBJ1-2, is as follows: SAVISQKPSRDICQRGTSLTIQCQVDSQVTMMFWYRQQPGQSLTLIATANQGSEATYESGFVIDKFPISRPNLTFSTLTVSNMSPEDSSIYLCSVDETGTGGYTFGSGTRLTVV.

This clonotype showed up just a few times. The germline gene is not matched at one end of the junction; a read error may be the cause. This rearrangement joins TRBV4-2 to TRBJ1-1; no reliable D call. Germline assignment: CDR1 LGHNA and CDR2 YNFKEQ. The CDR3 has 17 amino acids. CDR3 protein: CASSQEVSFKGNPEAFF. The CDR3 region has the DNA TGTGCCAGCAGCCAAGAGGTGTCATTCAAAGGGAACCCTGAAGCTTTCTTT.

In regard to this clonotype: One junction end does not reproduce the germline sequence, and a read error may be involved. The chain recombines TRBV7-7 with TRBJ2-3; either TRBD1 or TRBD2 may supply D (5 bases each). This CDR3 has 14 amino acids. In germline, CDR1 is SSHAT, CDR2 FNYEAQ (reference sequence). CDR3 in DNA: TGTGCTAGCAGCGAGGGGTATCTAGGGGATACGCAGTATTTT. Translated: CASSEGYLGDTQYF.

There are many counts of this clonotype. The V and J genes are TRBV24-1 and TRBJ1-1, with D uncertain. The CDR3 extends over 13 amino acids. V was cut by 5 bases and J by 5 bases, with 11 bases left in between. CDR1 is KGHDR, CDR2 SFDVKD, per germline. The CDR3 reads CATSVGVGTEAFF. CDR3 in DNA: TGTGCCACCAGTGTAGGAGTGGGGACTGAAGCTTTCTTT.

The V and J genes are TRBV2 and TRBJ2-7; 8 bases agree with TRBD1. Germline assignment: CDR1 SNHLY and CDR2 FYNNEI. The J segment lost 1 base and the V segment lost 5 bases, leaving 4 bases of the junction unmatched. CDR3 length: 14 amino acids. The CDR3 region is CASSRTGQSYEQYF. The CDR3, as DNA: TGTGCCAGCAGTAGGACAGGGCAGTCCTACGAGCAGTACTTC. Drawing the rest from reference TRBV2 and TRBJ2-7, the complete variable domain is EPEVTQTPSHQVTQMGQEVILRCVPISNHLYFYWYRQILGQKVEFLVSFYNNEISEKSEIFDDQFSVERPDGSNFTLKIRSTKLEDSAMYFCASSRTGQSYEQYFGPGTRLTVT.

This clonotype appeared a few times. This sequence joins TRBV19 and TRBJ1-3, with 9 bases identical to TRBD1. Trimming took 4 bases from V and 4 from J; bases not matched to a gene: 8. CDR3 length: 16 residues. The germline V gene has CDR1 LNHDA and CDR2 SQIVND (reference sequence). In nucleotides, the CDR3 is TGTGCCAGTAGTAGAGGGACAGGGTTTTCCGGAAACACCATATATTTT. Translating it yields CASSRGTGFSGNTIYF.

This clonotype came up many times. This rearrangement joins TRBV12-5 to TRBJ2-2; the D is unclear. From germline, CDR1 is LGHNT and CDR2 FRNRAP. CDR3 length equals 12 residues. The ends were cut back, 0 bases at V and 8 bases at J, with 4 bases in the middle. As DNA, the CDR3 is TGTGCTAGTGGTTTGGTAGGTGGGGAGCTGTTTTTT. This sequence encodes CASGLVGGELFF.

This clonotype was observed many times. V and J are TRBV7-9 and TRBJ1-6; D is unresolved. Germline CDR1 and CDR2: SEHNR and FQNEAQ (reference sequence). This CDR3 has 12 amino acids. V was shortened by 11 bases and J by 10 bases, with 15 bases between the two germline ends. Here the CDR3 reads CAVSAFGSPLHF. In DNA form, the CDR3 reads TGTGCCGTCTCAGCGTTCGGGTCACCCCTCCACTTT.

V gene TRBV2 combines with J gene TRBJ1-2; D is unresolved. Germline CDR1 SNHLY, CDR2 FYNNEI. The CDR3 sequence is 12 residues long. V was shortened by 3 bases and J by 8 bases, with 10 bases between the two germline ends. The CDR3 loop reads CASSEGAHGYTF. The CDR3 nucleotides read TGTGCCAGCAGTGAGGGAGCCCACGGCTACACCTTC.

The CDR3 DNA reads as TGTGCCAGCAGCTTTGGGACGGTGGCAGATACGCAGTACTTC. It yields the protein CASSFGTVADTQYF. The chain joins TRBV7-2 to TRBJ2-7; D tentatively fits TRBD1 or TRBD2 (5 bases each). The V gene's germline CDR1 is SGHTA and CDR2 FQGNSA. This CDR3 comprises 14 residues. Between the trimmed V and J ends, which lost 3 bases and 9 bases, there was a span of 18 bases.